The 9 T cell receptor beta chains given below trace back to one sample, sequenced in a study of identical twins listed by TCRdb under 2016. Libraries were prepared through 5' RACE. Sequencing instrument: Illumina HiSeq 2000. The public sequencing data were trimmed at Q25 with fastp and processed into clonotypes with MiXCR by TCRdb, which kept only in-frame beta chains. Rows with a matching CDR3 protein are joined into one entry that keeps the most common DNA and genes. The table for this sample lists 450,000 to 600,000 distinct CDR3 sequences; 20% to 25% of them were counted only once. The biggest ten clones account for more than 0.4% of the sample. The same data also went into a second study, on yellow fever vaccine responses in identical twins.

Sequencing was done on a sample of CD4+ T cells sorted from blood. All receptors come from a woman under 30 in good health.

The genes are TRBV20-1 and TRBJ2-1; D gene ambiguous. Looked up from germline, CDR1 is DFQATT and CDR2 is SNEGSKA (reference sequence). V dropped 0 bases and J dropped 12 bases, with 12 bases sitting between them. There are 12 residues in the CDR3. The DNA of the CDR3 is TGCAGTGCTAGAGATATGGCCGCTGTGCAGTTCTTC. This sequence encodes CSARDMAAVQFF.

This clonotype came up a few times. V usage is TRBV14 and J usage is TRBJ2-3; a weak D match, TRBD2 (6 bases). The ends were cut back, 4 bases at V and 4 bases at J, with 12 bases in the middle. This CDR3 is 14 amino acids long. CDR1 SGHDN and CDR2 FVKESK come from the germline V gene. The CDR3 region has the DNA TGTGCCAGCAGCCGGGACTTAGTGGCAGATACGCAGTATTTT. This encodes CASSRDLVADTQYF.

This clonotype was seen more than once but under ten times. The J gene is TRBJ2-1, the V gene TRBV5-1, with 7 bases lining up with TRBD2. This CDR3 is 16 amino acids long. Trimming removed 2 bases from V and 0 bases from J; junction bases left unmatched: 5. In germline, CDR1 is SGHRS, CDR2 YFSETQ. Written as DNA, the CDR3 is TGCGCCAGCAGCTTATGGGCTAGCGGCTCCTACAATGAGCAGTTCTTC. Protein sequence: CASSLWASGSYNEQFF.

Note on this clonotype: No conserved phenylalanine or tryptophan ends this CDR3, so it is likely a read error. This chain uses TRBV20-1 with TRBJ2-7; TRBD2 might be the D (6 bases). V lost 2 bases to trimming and J lost 2 bases, with 16 bases between them. Germline lookup yields CDR1 DFQATT and CDR2 SNEGSKA (reference sequence). This CDR3 spans 15 amino acids. The CDR3 DNA is TGCAGTGCTAGACCCATGGCGGGAACCACCTACGAGCAGTACTCC. This codes for CSARPMAGTTYEQYS.

This clonotype appeared a few times. This chain joins TRBV12-3 or TRBV12-4 and TRBJ1-2; D may be TRBD1 (6 bases). The CDR3 has 11 residues. V lost 7 bases to trimming and J lost 3 bases, with 6 bases between them. The CDR3: CASNRDYGYTF. CDR3 nucleotide sequence: TGTGCCAGCAACAGGGACTATGGCTACACCTTC.

This clonotype was detected only a few times. The chain uses TRBV7-6 and TRBJ1-1; TRBD1 aligns across 11 bases. The germline gives CDR1 SGHVS, CDR2 FNYEAQ. This CDR3 region has 17 residues. Trimming took 1 base from V and 9 from J; bases not matched to a gene: 13. Here the CDR3 DNA reads TGTGCCAGCAGCTTAGAGCCCCCTCGGGACAGGGGGATGAAAGCTTTCTTT. This sequence encodes CASSLEPPRDRGMKAFF.

The rearrangement links TRBV10-3 to TRBJ2-7, with TRBD2 matching 8 bases. With 6 bases clipped from V and 0 bases from J, the junction kept 7 bases outside the gene matches. CDR3 length: 15 amino acids. Germline V gene lookup returns CDR1 ENHRY and CDR2 SYGVKD. The CDR3: CAIRETSDSSYEQYF. CDR3 in DNA: TGTGCCATCAGGGAGACTAGCGACAGCTCCTACGAGCAGTACTTC.

The table lists this clonotype with a few counts. V is TRBV6-1 and J is TRBJ2-1, with D tentatively TRBD1 or TRBD2 (5 bases each). Trimming pared 9 bases from V and 7 bases from J, leaving 25 bases between. The CDR3 has 16 residues. Germline lookup yields CDR1 MNHNS and CDR2 SASEGT. This CDR3 reads CASPRIDGDAKNEQFF. CDR3 coding DNA: TGTGCCAGTCCCCGCATAGACGGGGACGCAAAAAATGAGCAGTTCTTC.

Only a few counts were recorded for this clonotype. This chain joins TRBV4-1 and TRBJ2-7; D perhaps matches TRBD2 (5 bases). Trimming took 3 bases from V and 0 from J, leaving 15 bases between them. Per the germline V gene, CDR1 is MGHRA and CDR2 is YSYEKL. The CDR3 has 16 residues. CDR3 coding DNA: TGCGCCAGCAGCCAGGCCAGAGCGGTAAGCTCCTACGAGCAGTACTTC. Encoded protein: CASSQARAVSSYEQYF.